These T cell receptor beta chains were read from a single sample in a study of cytomegalovirus exposure and HLA in healthy donors. Repertoires were generated with immunoSEQ multiplex PCR, while TCRdb's copy carries only in-frame clones and drops some. The top ten hold roughly 6% of the sample, which has about 120,000 clones, 88% seen once. Sequenced material: PBMCs. The receptors come from a woman aged 18 to 35 in good health and CMV-seropositive. Both conserved end residues are part of each CDR3. Size is omitted from some rows. Given values are once, few, many or a class for expanded clones.

V gene	clone size	J gene	CDR3 protein
TRBV2	few	TRBJ2-2	CASTGLAGATGELFF
TRBV6-1	few	TRBJ1-5	CASSAGSNQPQHF
TRBV11-3	-	TRBJ1-2	CASSPGQGYGYTF
TRBV21-1	-	TRBJ1-3	CASSISLPGSGNTIYF
TRBV15	-	TRBJ2-1	CATSRRILGLAGTYNEQFF
TRBV18	-	TRBJ1-1	CASSSGQGNYNTEAFF
TRBV18	-	TRBJ2-1	CASSPQASGGAYEQFF
TRBV18	-	TRBJ1-6	CASSPLSAGVRGSPLHF
TRBV6-5	-	TRBJ2-5	CASSRPEGGRETQYF
TRBV6-1	-	TRBJ1-4	CASSEASQGKEKLFF
TRBV7-9	-	TRBJ1-1	CASSSYAGGGAFF
TRBV11-2	-	TRBJ1-6	CASSPVQGKRENSPLHF
TRBV19	-	TRBJ1-2	CASSPTRDRGHTF
TRBV4-1	-	TRBJ1-1	CASSQDGRGRTEAFF
TRBV5-4	-	TRBJ2-7	CASSLKDSGYEQYF
TRBV18	-	TRBJ2-5	CASSPRLAGGETQYF
TRBV30	-	TRBJ1-5	CAWSQTGYSNQPQHF
TRBV6-5	-	TRBJ2-2	CATRETVYSGELFF
TRBV11-2	-	TRBJ2-7	CASSLAFGLFSSYEQYF
TRBV2	-	TRBJ1-2	CASRQDSLRYGYTF